This T cell receptor (beta chain) was sequenced for a study of CD8 T cells in Susac syndrome. The CDR3 runs 11 residues. V gave up 3 bases and J gave up 7 bases, with 6 bases separating them. The V gene's germline CDR1 is DFQATT and CDR2 SNEGSKA (reference sequence). Reverse transcription of 0.5 to 1 ug RNA used random hexamers. The immunoSEQ assay covered 54 Vbeta and 13 Jbeta segments for CDR3. Using its own MiXCR run on the immunoSEQ multiplex PCR reads, TCRdb lists one record per CDR3 protein. Of 120,000 to 150,000 distinct CDR3 sequences listed, about 94% were seen once; the top ten hold around 0.29%.

The genes are TRBV20-1 and TRBJ2-2; D gene ambiguous. The sequence came from a human donor in good health. Sequenced sample: CD8+ T cells from PBMCs. The CDR3 region is CSASHFGELFF. CDR3 DNA sequence: TGCAGTGCTAGTCACTTCGGGGAGCTGTTTTTT.